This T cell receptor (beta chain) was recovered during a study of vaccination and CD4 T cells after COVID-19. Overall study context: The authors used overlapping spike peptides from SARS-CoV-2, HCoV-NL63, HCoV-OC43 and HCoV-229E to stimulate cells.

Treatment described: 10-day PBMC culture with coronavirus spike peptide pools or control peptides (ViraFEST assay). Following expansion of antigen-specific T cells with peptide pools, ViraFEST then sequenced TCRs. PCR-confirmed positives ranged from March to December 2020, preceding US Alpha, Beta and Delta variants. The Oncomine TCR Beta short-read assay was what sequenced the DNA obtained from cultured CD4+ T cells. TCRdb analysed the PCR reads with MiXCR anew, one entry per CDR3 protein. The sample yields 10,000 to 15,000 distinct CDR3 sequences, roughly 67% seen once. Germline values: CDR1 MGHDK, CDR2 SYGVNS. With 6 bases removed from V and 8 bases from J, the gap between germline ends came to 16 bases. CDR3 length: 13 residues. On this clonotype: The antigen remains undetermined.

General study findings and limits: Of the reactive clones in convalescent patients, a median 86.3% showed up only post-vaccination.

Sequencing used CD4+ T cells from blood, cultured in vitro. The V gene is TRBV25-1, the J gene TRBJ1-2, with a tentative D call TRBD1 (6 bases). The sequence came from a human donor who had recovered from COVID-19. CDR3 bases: TGTGCCAGCAGCAGCGGGGGCGCATCCGGCTACACCTTC. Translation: CASSSGGASGYTF.